Each of the 11 T cell receptor beta chains below was sequenced from the same sample in a study of cytomegalovirus exposure and HLA in healthy donors. PCR was performed using 60 Vbeta and 13 Jbeta primers. Repertoires were generated with immunoSEQ multiplex PCR, while TCRdb's copy carries only in-frame clones and drops some. Altogether fewer than 200,000 clones are present, about four fifths being singletons, with the ten largest covering around a tenth. Sequencing was performed on PBMCs. These receptor sequences come from a man aged 50-59 years in good health and CMV-seropositive.

The V call is TRBV5-6, the J call TRBJ2-3; no definite D call. The CDR3 has 15 amino acids. Germline-derived CDR1 and CDR2 are SGHDT and YYEEEE. V shed 5 bases and J shed 3 bases, with 16 bases lying between them. CDR3 sequence reads: CASRAGSRRTDTQYF. DNA of the CDR3: TGTGCCAGCAGGGCCGGGTCCCGGAGAACAGATACGCAGTATTTT.

In this sample, this clone turned up once. CDR3 coding DNA: TGCGCCAGCAGCTTGCAAGGAGAATCTGACACCGGGGAGCTGTTTTTT. This encodes CASSLQGESDTGELFF. The V gene is TRBV5-1, the J gene TRBJ2-2; D call uncertain. From germline, CDR1 is SGHRS and CDR2 YFSETQ. This CDR3 is built from 16 residues. Deletions cut 1 base from V and 3 bases from J, with 13 bases between.

The chain has TRBV5-1 and TRBJ1-1; 8 bases fit TRBD1. Germline CDR1 is SGHRS and CDR2 is YFSETQ. This CDR3 comprises 14 residues. The J segment lost 11 bases and the V segment lost 0 bases, leaving 9 bases of the junction unmatched. CDR3 residues: CASSLVGTGSAAFF. CDR3 bases: TGCGCCAGCAGCTTGGTCGGGACAGGATCCGCTGCTTTCTTT.

V usage is TRBV4-3 and J usage is TRBJ1-4; tentative D call: TRBD1 (6 bases). From germline, CDR1 is LGHNA and CDR2 YSLEER. CDR3 length: 14 residues. Trimming pared 3 bases from V and 6 bases from J, leaving 11 bases between. The CDR3 DNA reads TGCGCCAGCAGCCACGACCCAGGGGATGAAAAACTGTTTTTT. Amino acids: CASSHDPGDEKLFF.

The rearrangement joins TRBV14 to TRBJ2-3, with TRBD2 identical over 9 bases. The germline V gene has CDR1 SGHDN and CDR2 FVKESK. The CDR3 consists of 17 residues. Unmatched junction bases numbered 4, after V lost 0 bases and J lost 0 bases. CDR3 coding DNA: TGTGCCAGCAGCCAAGATTGGCTAGCGGGGAGCACAGATACGCAGTATTTT. It codes for CASSQDWLAGSTDTQYF.

The chain has TRBV13 and TRBJ2-3; 12 bases match TRBD1. The V segment lost 2 bases and the J segment 4 bases; nucleotides outside the gene matches: 7. CDR3 length: 17 residues. Germline CDR1 and CDR2: PRHDT and FYEKMQ (reference sequence). The CDR3 bases are TGTGCCAGCAGCTTAAAAACGGGACAGGGGGCTGCAGATACGCAGTATTTT. It codes for CASSLKTGQGAADTQYF.

In the case of this clone: The junction departs from the called germline gene at one end, perhaps through a read error. CDR3 DNA sequence: TGCGCCAGCAGCCAAGATCCAAGCGGCAGCACAGATACGCAGTATTTT. This translates into CASSQDPSGSTDTQYF. The V gene is TRBV5-4, the J gene TRBJ2-3; maybe TRBD2 (5 bases). This CDR3 contains 16 residues. The germline V gene encodes CDR1 SGHNT and CDR2 YYREEE (reference sequence).

Only a few counts were recorded for this clone. This chain links TRBV30 with TRBJ1-2; 7 bases agree with TRBD1. V shed 6 bases, J shed 4 bases, and the junction held 11 bases outside the gene matches. CDR1 is GTSNPN, CDR2 SVGIG, per germline (reference sequence). The CDR3 is made up of 14 amino acids. CDR3 in DNA: TGTGCCTGTTTCGGGACAGTCGGCGTCTATGGCTACACCTTC. Its translation: CACFGTVGVYGYTF.

CDR3 sequence: CAWATGTGFDEQFF. The CDR3 region has the DNA TGTGCCTGGGCGACCGGGACAGGGTTCGATGAGCAGTTCTTC. V and J are TRBV30 and TRBJ2-1; 9 nucleotides match TRBD1. Per germline, CDR1 GTSNPN and CDR2 SVGIG (reference sequence). This CDR3 region has 14 residues. Losses at the gene ends were 5 bases for V and 8 bases for J; bases not matched to a gene: 10.

CDR3 region: CASSLGRPKNIQYF. CDR3 bases: TGTGCCAGCAGCTTGGGCAGACCCAAAAACATTCAGTACTTC. The gene calls are TRBV11-1 and TRBJ2-4; D remains unclear. The V end was cut by 3 bases, the J end by 2 bases, with 8 bases between. There are 14 residues in the CDR3. Germline values: CDR1 SGHAT, CDR2 FQDESV (reference sequence).

This clone was seen more than once but under ten times. This chain uses TRBV18 with TRBJ1-1; 10 bases agree with TRBD1. Germline V CDR1 and CDR2: KGHSH, LQKENI. V shed 3 bases and J 4 bases; nucleotides not matched to a gene: 2. The CDR3 is 14 residues long. The CDR3 coding sequence is TGTGCCAGCTCACCTGGGACAGGGGTCACTGAAGCTTTCTTT. Protein product: CASSPGTGVTEAFF.